Below are 21 T cell receptor beta chains sequenced from a single sample in a study of blood T cell repertoires in COVID-19. The repertoire was sequenced with immunoSEQ multiplex PCR; TCRdb's copy has only in-frame clones and lacks some. Seen here are 400,000 to 500,000 clones, approximately 88% observed once, and the top ten hold 1.5% to 2%. Sequenced material: PBMCs or T cells enriched from blood (not recorded which). These receptors were collected from a woman aged 40 to 50 who had recovered from COVID-19.

This chain's CDR3 is CAGRTGDTEAFF. The CDR3 DNA sequence: TGTGCCGGTCGGACAGGGGACACTGAAGCTTTCTTT. This sequence joins TRBV6-5 and TRBJ1-1; TRBD1 agrees at 9 bases. The CDR3 runs 12 residues. CDR1 and CDR2 (germline): MNHEY, SVGAGI. V gave up 11 bases and J gave up 3 bases; unmatched junction bases: 4.

This chain links TRBV6-2 or TRBV6-3 with TRBJ2-7; D is unresolved. The V gene lost 6 bases and the J gene lost 0 bases, with 15 bases spanning the gap. The CDR3 is 15 residues long. Germline V gene lookup returns CDR1 MNHEY and CDR2 SVGEGT. CDR3 DNA: TGTGCCAGCAGCGCGACTGGCCTCAGCTCCTACGAGCAGTACTTC. Translated, it gives CASSATGLSSYEQYF.

As for this clone: At the DNA level, this CDR3 is encoded by other sequences in the same sample as well. The V and J genes are TRBV29-1 and TRBJ2-5, with TRBD1 identical over 8 bases. The germline V gene encodes CDR1 SQVTM and CDR2 ANQGSEA. The CDR3 covers 11 residues. J was trimmed by 5 bases and V by 6 bases; bases with no gene match: 2. The CDR3 DNA is TGCAGCGTGGACAGGGAGGAGACCCAGTACTTC. Amino acid sequence: CSVDREETQYF.

This clone was counted a few times. The gene calls are TRBV6-4 and TRBJ2-3, with D tentatively TRBD2 (5 bases). Germline CDR1 is MRHNA and CDR2 is SNTAGT. The CDR3 totals 15 residues. The V and J ends lost 3 bases and 0 bases respectively, with 10 bases between them. DNA for the CDR3: TGTGCCAGCAGTGAAGGCACGGGAAGCACAGATACGCAGTATTTT. Protein: CASSEGTGSTDTQYF.

The chain links TRBV18 to TRBJ1-3; TRBD1 matches at 7 bases. CDR3 length equals 15 residues. From germline, CDR1 is KGHSH and CDR2 LQKENI. The J segment lost 0 bases and the V segment lost 7 bases, leaving 6 bases of the junction unmatched. The CDR3 DNA sequence: TGTGCCAGCTGGGGGACAGAGAGCTCTGGAAACACCATATATTTT. This translates into CASWGTESSGNTIYF.

The rearrangement links TRBV19 to TRBJ2-7; 11 bases fit TRBD2. CDR3 length: 14 amino acids. V lost 7 bases and J lost 6; bases outside the gene matches: 8. The germline CDR1 and CDR2 sequences are LNHDA and SQIVND (reference sequence). Here the CDR3 DNA reads TGTGCCAGTACACCACTAGCGGGAGCAAGCGAGCAGTACTTC. This codes for CASTPLAGASEQYF. The full variable domain, completed using reference TRBV19 and TRBJ2-7, is DGGITQSPKYLFRKEGQNVTLSCEQNLNHDAMYWYRQDPGQGLRLIYYSQIVNDFQKGDIAEGYSVSREKKESFPLTVTSAQKNPTAFYLCASTPLAGASEQYFGPGTRLTVT.

This chain joins TRBV5-1 and TRBJ1-1, with 10 bases that match TRBD1. V was pared by 4 bases and J by 7 bases, with 4 bases of the junction left unmatched. CDR1 and CDR2 (germline): SGHRS, YFSETQ. This CDR3 contains 13 residues. CDR3: CASSNDRGLEAFF. The DNA for the CDR3 is TGCGCCAGCAGCAACGACAGGGGGCTTGAAGCTTTCTTT.

This chain joins TRBV2 and TRBJ2-2, with D perhaps matching TRBD2 (5 bases). V lost 7 bases and J 1 base, leaving 10 bases between the germline ends. The CDR3 contains 14 residues. The germline CDR1 and CDR2 sequences are SNHLY and FYNNEI. CDR3 region: CASTAGLNTGELFF. CDR3 in DNA: TGTGCCAGCACGGCGGGTCTGAACACCGGGGAGCTGTTTTTT.

This clone has only one observation. V and J are TRBV9 and TRBJ2-3; D possibly corresponds to TRBD1 (6 bases). This CDR3 spans 15 amino acids. Germline values: CDR1 SGDLS, CDR2 YYNGEE. The V end was cut by 3 bases, the J end by 4 bases, with 15 bases between. In DNA form, the CDR3 reads TGTGCCAGCAGCGCAATCGGTGGGGGCCCAGATACGCAGTATTTT. It is translated as CASSAIGGGPDTQYF.

The chain couples TRBV27 to TRBJ2-2, with 10 bases identical to TRBD1. Germline loops: CDR1 MNHEY, CDR2 SMNVEV (reference sequence). This CDR3 has 21 amino acids. V lost 2 bases to trimming and J lost 2 bases; unmatched junction nucleotides: 17. The CDR3: CASSLHQLGQGSPINTGELFF. CDR3 sequence (DNA): TGTGCCAGCAGTTTACACCAATTGGGACAGGGGAGCCCTATCAACACCGGGGAGCTGTTTTTT.

This chain uses TRBV5-1 with TRBJ1-2; weak D call: TRBD1 (6 bases). CDR3 length equals 14 residues. Trimming shortened V by 7 bases and J by 8 bases, and 21 bases separated the two germline ends. The V gene's germline CDR1 is SGHRS and CDR2 YFSETQ. Here the CDR3 DNA reads TGCGCCAGCTCTGAGGCGGCAGGGGCTGGAGGCTACACCTTC. Its protein is CASSEAAGAGGYTF.

V is TRBV12-3 or TRBV12-4 and J is TRBJ2-5; tentative D call: TRBD2 (6 bases). Deletions cut 8 bases from V and 7 bases from J, with 14 bases between. The CDR3 totals 12 residues. For the CDR3, the DNA is TGTGCCAGCGGGGGGTCAGCGGGGACCCAGTACTTC. Translation: CASGGSAGTQYF.

The chain joins TRBV9 to TRBJ2-1, with unresolved D. Per germline, CDR1 SGDLS and CDR2 YYNGEE. V was trimmed by 3 bases and J by 4 bases, leaving 5 bases between them. This CDR3 has 12 residues. CDR3 protein: CASSDGYNEQFF. Here the CDR3 DNA reads TGTGCCAGCAGCGACGGTTACAATGAGCAGTTCTTC.

In the case of this clone: Within the sample, other DNA sequences also encode this same CDR3. The chain is built from TRBV6-5 and TRBJ2-7, with 7 nucleotides matching TRBD1. The ends lost 5 bases at V and 3 bases at J; junction bases unmatched: 4. Germline V gene data show CDR1 as MNHEY and CDR2 as SVGAGI. The CDR3 has 13 amino acids. Here the CDR3 reads CASSRQGLYEQYF. The DNA for the CDR3 is TGTGCCAGCAGTCGACAGGGTCTCTACGAGCAGTACTTC.

The chain uses TRBV18 and TRBJ1-2; D may be TRBD1 (6 bases). The CDR3 is made up of 14 amino acids. Trimming removed 4 bases from V and 7 bases from J, with 16 bases in between. Germline lookup yields CDR1 KGHSH and CDR2 LQKENI. The CDR3 nucleotides read TGTGCCAGCTCACTTGGGACACCGAGTAGTGGCTACACCTTC. Translated, it gives CASSLGTPSSGYTF.

The V call is TRBV30, the J call TRBJ2-1; 7 nucleotides agree with TRBD1. Germline CDR1 is GTSNPN and CDR2 is SVGIG (reference sequence). The V gene end was trimmed by 2 bases and the J gene end by 15 bases; junction bases not matched to a gene: 16. The CDR3 spans 14 residues. CDR3 sequence: CAWSRDSRITAGFF. In nucleotides, the CDR3 is TGTGCCTGGAGTAGGGACAGCCGTATTACCGCGGGGTTCTTC.

CDR3 protein: CASSLLARPTEAFF. DNA of the CDR3: TGCGCCAGCAGCCTATTAGCTCGACCCACTGAAGCTTTCTTT. This chain uses TRBV5-1 with TRBJ1-1; D is undetermined. The germline V gene encodes CDR1 SGHRS and CDR2 YFSETQ. This CDR3 has 14 amino acids. V was trimmed by 4 bases and J by 4 bases, leaving 14 bases between them.

This clone was counted once. V and J are TRBV10-3 and TRBJ1-5; no firm D call. This CDR3 spans 15 amino acids. The V gene lost 5 bases and the J gene lost 3 bases, with 14 bases spanning the gap. The germline CDR1 and CDR2 sequences are ENHRY and SYGVKD. CDR3 loop: CAISSLNGYNQPQHF. CDR3 in DNA: TGTGCCATCAGTTCCTTAAACGGGTACAATCAGCCCCAGCATTTT.

The V call is TRBV28, the J call TRBJ1-6; the D gene is possibly TRBD1 (6 bases). The CDR3 covers 15 residues. Germline V CDR1 and CDR2: MDHEN, SYDVKM. Trimming removed 9 bases from V and 7 bases from J, with 19 bases in between. CDR3 region: CARSNRDIPNSPLHF. CDR3 in DNA: TGTGCCAGATCGAACCGGGACATCCCAAATTCACCCCTCCACTTT. The entire variable domain, with the rest obtained from reference TRBV28 and TRBJ1-6, is as follows: DVKVTQSSRYLVKRTGEKVFLECVQDMDHENMFWYRQDPGLGLRLIYFSYDVKMKEKGDIPEGYSVSREKKERFSLILESASTNQTSMYLCARSNRDIPNSPLHFGNGTRLTVT.

This sequence joins TRBV19 and TRBJ1-6; TRBD1 might be the D (6 bases). In germline, CDR1 is LNHDA, CDR2 SQIVND (reference sequence). V was trimmed by 6 bases and J by 4 bases, leaving 16 bases between them. The CDR3 is 16 amino acids. The CDR3 here is CASRPETGSYNSPLHF. For the CDR3, the DNA is TGTGCCAGTAGACCCGAGACAGGCTCATATAATTCACCCCTCCACTTT.

The chain employs TRBV27 and TRBJ2-1; 10 positions match TRBD2. This CDR3 has 16 residues. The trim removed 2 bases at V and 5 bases at J, leaving 6 bases unmatched. CDR1 and CDR2 (germline): MNHEY, SMNVEV (reference sequence). CDR3 region: CASSLPGLADHNEQFF. CDR3 in DNA: TGTGCCAGCAGTTTACCCGGACTAGCGGACCACAATGAGCAGTTCTTC.